This record looks at one T cell receptor (beta chain) sequence and its context. The sample is drawn from a study of T cell changes during pregnancy in multiple sclerosis. Some clones are missing from TCRdb's copy, which holds only in-frame ones; the method was immunoSEQ multiplex PCR. Found here are about 110,000 clones, 92% of them singletons; the top ten hold 1.5%. This CDR3 region has 13 residues. V was cut by 8 bases and J by 4 bases, with 12 bases left in between. Germline CDR1 MDHEN, CDR2 SYDVKM. The material was peripheral blood, obtained in the third trimester of pregnancy. The TCR was taken from a female donor with multiple sclerosis, enrolled in a pregnancy study. The chain employs TRBV28 and TRBJ1-3; D is possibly TRBD1 (6 bases). CDR3 sequence reads: CASQGLWGNTIYF. Here the CDR3 DNA reads TGTGCCAGCCAGGGGTTATGGGGAAACACCATATATTTT.